This passage covers 15 T cell receptor beta chains from one sample sequenced in a study of T cell responses to AZD1222 COVID-19 vaccine. Profiled with immunoSEQ multiplex PCR; TCRdb holds only in-frame clones, not every one. The top ten clones hold 15% to 20% of a sample with about 98,000 clones, approximately 81% of them seen once. This sample comprised peripheral blood, obtained on day 0 of AZD1222 vaccination. The receptors here all came from an adult in good health.

The gene calls are TRBV15 and TRBJ1-5; no firm D call. Germline V gene lookup returns CDR1 LNHNV and CDR2 YYDKDF (reference sequence). The CDR3 covers 16 residues. Trimming stripped 0 bases from V and 6 bases from J, with 15 bases between. The DNA for the CDR3 is TGTGCCACCAGCAGAGATCAGCCCTTACGGCCTCAGCCCCAGCATTTT. This sequence encodes CATSRDQPLRPQPQHF.

This chain uses TRBV6-1 with TRBJ2-3; D uncertain. The CDR3 consists of 14 residues. Germline CDR1 MNHNS, CDR2 SASEGT. V lost 3 bases and J lost 2, with 9 bases in between. This chain's CDR3 is CASSDPGPTDTQYF. In DNA, the CDR3 is TGTGCCAGCAGTGATCCTGGTCCCACAGATACGCAGTATTTT.

In this sample, this clone turned up once. The V call is TRBV10-3, the J call TRBJ1-6; D call uncertain. The length of the CDR3 is 14 residues. Per germline, CDR1 ENHRY and CDR2 SYGVKD. Trimming left V 2 bases short and J 10 bases short, with 12 bases between. The CDR3: CAISEQQTISPLHF. DNA for the CDR3: TGTGCCATCAGTGAGCAGCAGACAATATCACCCCTCCACTTT.

The V gene is TRBV24-1, the J gene TRBJ2-3, with 8 nucleotides matching TRBD1. Germline CDR1 is KGHDR and CDR2 is SFDVKD. The V gene end was trimmed by 8 bases and the J gene end by 1 base; junction bases not matched to a gene: 1. The CDR3 consists of 13 residues. The CDR3 DNA reads TGTGCCACCACGACAGGGGGCACAGATACGCAGTATTTT. The encoded protein is CATTTGGTDTQYF.

The chain joins TRBV6-2 or TRBV6-3 to TRBJ2-4, with D possibly matching TRBD2 (6 bases). The germline V gene has CDR1 MNHEY and CDR2 SVGEGT. Deletions cut 4 bases from V and 0 bases from J, with 13 bases between. The CDR3 is 16 amino acids. CDR3 residues: CASSSGLGKAKNIQYF. CDR3 DNA: TGTGCCAGCAGTTCGGGACTGGGGAAAGCCAAAAACATTCAGTACTTC.

The rearrangement uses TRBV6-5 and TRBJ2-7; a possible D gene is TRBD2 (6 bases). V was pared by 3 bases and J by 0 bases, with 15 bases between. The germline V gene has CDR1 MNHEY and CDR2 SVGAGI. The CDR3 is made up of 16 amino acids. The CDR3 sequence is CASSYSGGAASYEQYF. The CDR3, as DNA: TGTGCCAGCAGTTATTCCGGGGGAGCGGCCTCCTACGAGCAGTACTTC.

The V gene is TRBV28, the J gene TRBJ1-5; no firm D call. This CDR3 spans 13 amino acids. Germline V gene sequence: CDR1 MDHEN, CDR2 SYDVKM. Trimming cost V 6 bases and J 7 bases, with 13 bases left between them. The CDR3 region is CASRLVLGQPQHF. DNA for the CDR3: TGTGCCAGCAGGTTGGTCCTCGGACAGCCCCAGCATTTT.

The DNA for the CDR3 is TGTGCCACCAGTGATCTGACTAGCGGGGACGAGCAGTACGTC. This codes for CATSDLTSGDEQYV. The chain recombines TRBV24-1 with TRBJ2-7, with TRBD2 identical over 11 bases. The CDR3 sequence is 14 residues long. V was pared by 3 bases and J by 5 bases, with 2 bases of the junction left unmatched. Germline V CDR1 and CDR2: KGHDR, SFDVKD.

This chain connects TRBV6-6 to TRBJ2-2; TRBD2 matches 9 bases. Per germline, CDR1 MNHNY and CDR2 SVGAGI (reference sequence). This CDR3 contains 15 residues. Trimming at V came to 10 bases and at J to 1 base, leaving 7 bases not matched to a gene. The CDR3 DNA reads as TGTGCCATCTTTCCGACTAGCGGGAACACCGGGGAGCTGTTTTTT. It yields the protein CAIFPTSGNTGELFF.

The J gene is TRBJ2-2, the V gene TRBV9; 15 positions match TRBD2. There are 17 residues in the CDR3. Germline CDR1 is SGDLS and CDR2 is YYNGEE. V dropped 3 bases and J dropped 7; count of bases not matched to a gene: 7. This CDR3 is CASSAGTSGRFVGELFF. CDR3 sequence (DNA): TGTGCCAGCAGCGCAGGGACTAGCGGGAGGTTCGTCGGGGAGCTGTTTTTT.

The gene calls are TRBV3-1 (or the pseudogene TRBV3-2) and TRBJ1-3; D possibly corresponds to TRBD1 (5 bases). The CDR3 runs to 16 residues. V lost 1 base and J 0 bases, leaving 10 bases between the germline ends. Germline V lookup: CDR1 LGHDT, CDR2 YNNKEL (reference sequence). The CDR3 spells CASSQGGGVSGNTIYF. DNA of the CDR3: TGTGCCAGCAGCCAAGGGGGAGGGGTCTCTGGAAACACCATATATTTT.

The chain recombines TRBV29-1 with TRBJ2-1, with 10 bases that match TRBD2. Trimming at V came to 5 bases and at J to 6 bases, leaving 4 bases not matched to a gene. The CDR3 is 13 amino acids. Germline loops: CDR1 SQVTM, CDR2 ANQGSEA. The CDR3 loop is CSVREREGNEQFF. DNA for the CDR3: TGCAGCGTTAGGGAGCGGGAGGGCAATGAGCAGTTCTTC.

The chain carries TRBV10-3 and TRBJ2-1; no firm D call. Germline V CDR1 and CDR2: ENHRY, SYGVKD. The CDR3 sequence is 15 residues long. Trimming cost V 3 bases and J 0 bases, with 9 bases left between them. The CDR3 sequence is CAISDRSLSYNEQFF. CDR3 coding DNA: TGTGCCATCAGTGACAGATCCCTCTCCTACAATGAGCAGTTCTTC.

The J gene is TRBJ1-4, the V gene TRBV19; D is possibly TRBD1 (6 bases). V was pared by 3 bases and J by 7 bases, with 12 bases between. This CDR3 contains 14 residues. CDR1 is LNHDA and CDR2 is SQIVND in the germline V gene (reference sequence). The CDR3 nucleotides read TGTGCCAGTAGTATTGGACAGTTTGGTGAAAAACTGTTTTTT. Translation: CASSIGQFGEKLFF.

V usage is TRBV6-4 and J usage is TRBJ1-2, with D uncertain. The CDR3 covers 13 residues. With 8 bases removed from V and 11 bases from J, the gap between germline ends came to 21 bases. Germline V lookup: CDR1 MRHNA, CDR2 SNTAGT. As DNA, the CDR3 is TGTGCCAGCTCGAGAAGCACTCCCCGGCGGTACACCTTC. Translation: CASSRSTPRRYTF.